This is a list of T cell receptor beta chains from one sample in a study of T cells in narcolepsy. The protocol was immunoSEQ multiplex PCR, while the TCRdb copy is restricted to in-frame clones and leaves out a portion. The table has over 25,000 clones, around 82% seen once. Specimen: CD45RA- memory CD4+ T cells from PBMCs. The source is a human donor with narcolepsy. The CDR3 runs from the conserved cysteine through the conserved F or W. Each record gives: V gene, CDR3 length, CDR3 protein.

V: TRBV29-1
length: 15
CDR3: CSVGNRLLGNYEQYF

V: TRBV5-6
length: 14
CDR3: CASSLGPGDTEAFF

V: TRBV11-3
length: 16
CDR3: CASSRGTSGRTDTQYF

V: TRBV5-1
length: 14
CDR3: CASTSTGAYNEQFF

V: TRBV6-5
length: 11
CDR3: CASTPGVEQYF

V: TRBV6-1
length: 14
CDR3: CASGSSGGAGEQYF

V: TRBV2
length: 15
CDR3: CASSDYGAGSDEQFF

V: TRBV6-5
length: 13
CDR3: CASSPSPIRPLHF

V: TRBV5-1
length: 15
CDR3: CASSTGSAVQETQYF

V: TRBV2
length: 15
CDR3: CASSEALRLAREQYF

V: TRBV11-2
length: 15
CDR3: CASSLGAGINNEQFF

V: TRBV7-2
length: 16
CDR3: CASSLGGGSSSYEQYF

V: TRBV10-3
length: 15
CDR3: CAISAGVESNQPQHF

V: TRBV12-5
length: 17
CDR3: CASLGSHRDLYRGTQYF

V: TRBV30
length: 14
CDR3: CAWSPGTPSDEQYF

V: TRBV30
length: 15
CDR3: CAWSFWGMIGYEQYF